These 21 T cell receptor beta chains were all obtained from the same sample, sequenced in a study of neoadjuvant anti-PD-1 for oral cavity cancer. Time point defined: after neoadjuvant nivolumab, at surgical resection. This table comes from immunoSEQ multiplex PCR, and its TCRdb copy is limited to in-frame clones, with some not included. Counted here are about 32,000 clones, roughly 80% occurring once; the ten biggest clones make up around 3%. The sequencing here drew on PBMCs, taken after nivolumab (anti-PD-1) treatment. These receptor sequences come from a person between 35 and 79 years old with oral cavity squamous cell carcinoma.

The J gene is TRBJ1-4, the V gene TRBV6-5; the D gene is possibly TRBD1 (6 bases). V lost 6 bases, J lost 8 bases, and 13 bases lay in between. CDR3 length equals 13 residues. From germline, CDR1 is MNHEY and CDR2 SVGAGI. The CDR3: CASSYREGEKLFF. As DNA, the CDR3 is TGTGCCAGCAGCTACAGGGAGGGGGAAAAACTGTTTTTT.

The CDR3, as DNA: TGCGCCAGCAATGGGCTCTTAGAGCAGTTCTTC. Protein sequence: CASNGLLEQFF. The gene calls are TRBV10-2 and TRBJ2-1; D unclear. V gave up 7 bases and J gave up 10 bases, with 11 bases separating them. The CDR3 runs to 11 residues. The V gene's germline CDR1 is WSHSY and CDR2 SAAADI.

As to this clone: Other DNA sequences in this specimen translate into the identical CDR3. The chain links TRBV10-3 to TRBJ1-5; no clear D gene. V was clipped by 0 bases and J by 3 bases, with 6 bases between them. The CDR3 totals 14 residues. Germline lookup yields CDR1 ENHRY and CDR2 SYGVKD. As DNA, the CDR3 is TGTGCCATCAGTGAGTCTACAGTCAATCAGCCCCAGCATTTT. Translating gives CAISESTVNQPQHF.

The chain employs TRBV28 and TRBJ2-1, with TRBD1 identical over 11 bases. This CDR3 is 15 amino acids long. The V segment lost 3 bases and the J segment 7 bases; nucleotides outside the gene matches: 5. Looked up from germline, CDR1 is MDHEN and CDR2 is SYDVKM. The CDR3, as DNA: TGTGCCAGCAGTTTGGGACAGGGGGTCTGGAATGAGCAGTTCTTC. This translates into CASSLGQGVWNEQFF.

This clone was seen more than once but under ten times. The chain uses TRBV9 and TRBJ2-2; D possibly uses TRBD1 or TRBD2 (6 bases each). The V end lost 4 bases, the J end lost 3 bases, and 13 bases lay between the germline ends. Per the germline V gene, CDR1 is SGDLS and CDR2 is YYNGEE. This CDR3 is 15 amino acids long. In nucleotides, the CDR3 is TGTGCCAGCAGCCGACCGGGGGCCGACACCGGGGAGCTGTTTTTT. Its protein is CASSRPGADTGELFF. The variable domain in full, with the rest retrieved from reference TRBV9 and TRBJ2-2, is DSGVTQTPKHLITATGQRVTLRCSPRSGDLSVYWYQQSLDQGLQFLIQYYNGEERAKGNILERFSAQQFPDLHSELNLSSLELGDSALYFCASSRPGADTGELFFGEGSRLTVL.

The chain carries TRBV7-9 and TRBJ1-2; D call uncertain. Trimming pared 5 bases from V and 1 base from J, leaving 14 bases between. The CDR3 totals 15 residues. Per the germline V gene, CDR1 is SEHNR and CDR2 is FQNEAQ (reference sequence). As DNA, the CDR3 is TGTGCCAGCAGCCCCCCGGACGGATTTAACTATGGCTACACCTTC. Its translation is CASSPPDGFNYGYTF.

The chain carries TRBV7-9 and TRBJ1-1; perhaps TRBD1 as D (6 bases). The CDR3 has 14 residues. Germline CDR1 SEHNR, CDR2 FQNEAQ (reference sequence). V shed 5 bases and J shed 3 bases, with 13 bases lying between them. The DNA of the CDR3 is TGTGCCAGCAGCAAACAGGGAGGGGACACTGAAGCTTTCTTT. Translating it yields CASSKQGGDTEAFF.

V is TRBV7-2 and J is TRBJ1-1; 7 nucleotides agree with TRBD1. Germline trimming cut 4 bases from V and 4 bases from J; bases unmatched to any gene: 12. This CDR3 has 16 residues. CDR1 is SGHTA and CDR2 is FQGNSA in the germline V gene. The chain's CDR3 is CASSSIRSTGITEAFF. In nucleotides, the CDR3 is TGTGCCAGCAGCTCGATAAGGTCGACAGGGATCACTGAAGCTTTCTTT.

This chain joins TRBV5-1 and TRBJ2-1; 7 bases align to TRBD1. V trimming: 3 bases; J trimming: 2 bases; junction bases outside the gene matches: 2. CDR1 is SGHRS and CDR2 is YFSETQ in the germline V gene. The CDR3 has 14 amino acids. The CDR3 bases are TGCGCCAGCAGCTATGGGACAGCCTACAATGAGCAGTTCTTC. It translates to CASSYGTAYNEQFF. Full variable domain (outside the CDR3, taken from reference TRBV5-1 and TRBJ2-1): KAGVTQTPRYLIKTRGQQVTLSCSPISGHRSVSWYQQTPGQGLQFLFEYFSETQRNKGNFPGRFSGRQFSNSRSEMNVSTLELGDSALYLCASSYGTAYNEQFFGPGTRLTVL.

V usage is TRBV9 and J usage is TRBJ2-1, with D perhaps given as TRBD1 or TRBD2 (5 bases each). V was shortened by 0 bases and J by 5 bases, with 12 bases between the two germline ends. Germline V gives CDR1 SGDLS, CDR2 YYNGEE. CDR3 length equals 15 residues. DNA of the CDR3: TGTGCCAGCAGCGTAGACGGGACGAAGCACAATGAGCAGTTCTTC. Its protein product is CASSVDGTKHNEQFF.

J is TRBJ2-6 and V is TRBV19; 8 nucleotides align to TRBD1. Germline CDR1 LNHDA, CDR2 SQIVND (reference sequence). The length of the CDR3 is 17 residues. V shed 3 bases and J 2 bases; nucleotides not matched to a gene: 6. The CDR3 bases are TGTGCCAGTAGTATTGGACAGGGCGTAGCTGGGGCCAACGTCCTGACTTTC. Residues: CASSIGQGVAGANVLTF.

This clone was seen a handful of times. The chain joins TRBV10-3 to TRBJ1-2, with a weak D call TRBD1 (5 bases). The germline V gene encodes CDR1 ENHRY and CDR2 SYGVKD. The CDR3 length is 13 residues. Trimming took off 6 bases at V and 4 bases at J, with 12 bases between the two ends. For the CDR3, the DNA is TGTGCCATCAGCGGGGACGACGGCTATGGCTACACCTTC. It specifies CAISGDDGYGYTF.

The V and J genes are TRBV4-3 and TRBJ2-3; 9 bases line up with TRBD2. The germline V gene encodes CDR1 LGHNA and CDR2 YSLEER. This CDR3 region has 16 residues. Unmatched junction bases numbered 3, after V lost 0 bases and J lost 2 bases. As DNA, the CDR3 is TGCGCCAGCAGCCAAGAGGCTAGCGGGGTCACAGATACGCAGTATTTT. Translating gives CASSQEASGVTDTQYF.

The rearrangement uses TRBV4-3 and TRBJ2-2; D may correspond to TRBD1 or TRBD2 (5 bases each). The CDR3 spans 15 residues. In germline, CDR1 is LGHNA, CDR2 YSLEER. Trimming removed 3 bases from V and 1 base from J, with 9 bases in between. The CDR3 loop is CASSQGDLNTGELFF. In nucleotides, the CDR3 is TGCGCCAGCAGCCAGGGGGATTTGAACACCGGGGAGCTGTTTTTT.

V and J are TRBV5-4 and TRBJ2-2; TRBD1 matches 9 bases. Looked up from germline, CDR1 is SGHNT and CDR2 is YYREEE (reference sequence). The trim removed 6 bases at V and 7 bases at J, leaving 7 bases unmatched. The CDR3 contains 14 residues. The CDR3 is CASTGDREFGELFF. In DNA, the CDR3 is TGTGCCAGCACCGGGGACAGGGAATTCGGGGAGCTGTTTTTT.

The rearrangement joins TRBV7-2 to TRBJ1-3; a possible D gene is TRBD1 (5 bases). This CDR3 comprises 14 residues. Germline V lookup: CDR1 SGHTA, CDR2 FQGNSA. The V gene lost 1 base and the J gene lost 4 bases, with 8 bases spanning the gap. CDR3 bases: TGTGCCAGCAGCTTAGGGGCAGGGGGAAACACCATATATTTT. Its translation: CASSLGAGGNTIYF.

The chain uses TRBV6-5 and TRBJ2-7; D gene ambiguous. The V end lost 3 bases, the J end lost 5 bases, and 5 bases lay between the germline ends. The CDR3 runs 11 residues. CDR1 is MNHEY and CDR2 is SVGAGI in the germline V gene. CDR3 in amino acids: CASSYGDEQYF. CDR3 in DNA: TGTGCCAGCAGTTATGGGGACGAGCAGTACTTC.

The table lists this clone with a few counts. This chain uses TRBV27 with TRBJ1-2; 8 nucleotides align to TRBD1. V lost 7 bases and J lost 1; bases outside the gene matches: 8. The CDR3 sequence is 15 residues long. Germline loops: CDR1 MNHEY, CDR2 SMNVEV (reference sequence). CDR3 sequence: CASKRGTGDNYGYTF. As DNA, the CDR3 is TGTGCCAGCAAGAGGGGGACAGGAGATAACTATGGCTACACCTTC.

V gene TRBV4-3 combines with J gene TRBJ1-1; 10 bases are a match to TRBD1. In germline, CDR1 is LGHNA, CDR2 YSLEER. V shed 1 base, J shed 4 bases, and the junction held 3 bases outside the gene matches. This CDR3 comprises 15 residues. CDR3 residues: CASSQGDRGGTEAFF. CDR3 in DNA: TGCGCCAGCAGCCAAGGGGACAGGGGCGGCACTGAAGCTTTCTTT.

The rearrangement links TRBV7-2 to TRBJ2-2; perhaps TRBD2 as D (5 bases). Germline CDR1 is SGHTA and CDR2 is FQGNSA. Trimming removed 5 bases at V and 6 bases at J, with 13 bases between. This CDR3 comprises 14 residues. The CDR3 reads CASSTRVRAGELFF. DNA for the CDR3: TGTGCCAGCAGCACTAGGGTGAGGGCCGGGGAGCTGTTTTTT.

This chain joins TRBV6-1 and TRBJ1-5; D is perhaps TRBD1 (5 bases). Trimming cost V 2 bases and J 4 bases, with 12 bases left between them. Germline V gene sequence: CDR1 MNHNS, CDR2 SASEGT. CDR3 size: 15 residues. This chain's CDR3 is CASSETTGGNQPQHF. The CDR3 nucleotides read TGTGCCAGCAGTGAAACCACAGGAGGGAATCAGCCCCAGCATTTT.